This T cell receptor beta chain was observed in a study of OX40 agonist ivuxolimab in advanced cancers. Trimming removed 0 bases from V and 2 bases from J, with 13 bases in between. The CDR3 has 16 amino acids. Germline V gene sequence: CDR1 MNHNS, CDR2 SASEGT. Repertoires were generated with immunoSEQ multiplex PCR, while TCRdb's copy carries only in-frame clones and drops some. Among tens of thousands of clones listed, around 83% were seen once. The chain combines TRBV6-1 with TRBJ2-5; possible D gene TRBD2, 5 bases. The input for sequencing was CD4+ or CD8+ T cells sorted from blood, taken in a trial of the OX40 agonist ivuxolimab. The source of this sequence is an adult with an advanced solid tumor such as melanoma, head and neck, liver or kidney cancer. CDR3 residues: CASSEALGEGQETQYF. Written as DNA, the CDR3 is TGTGCCAGCAGTGAAGCGCTCGGGGAAGGACAAGAGACCCAGTACTTC.